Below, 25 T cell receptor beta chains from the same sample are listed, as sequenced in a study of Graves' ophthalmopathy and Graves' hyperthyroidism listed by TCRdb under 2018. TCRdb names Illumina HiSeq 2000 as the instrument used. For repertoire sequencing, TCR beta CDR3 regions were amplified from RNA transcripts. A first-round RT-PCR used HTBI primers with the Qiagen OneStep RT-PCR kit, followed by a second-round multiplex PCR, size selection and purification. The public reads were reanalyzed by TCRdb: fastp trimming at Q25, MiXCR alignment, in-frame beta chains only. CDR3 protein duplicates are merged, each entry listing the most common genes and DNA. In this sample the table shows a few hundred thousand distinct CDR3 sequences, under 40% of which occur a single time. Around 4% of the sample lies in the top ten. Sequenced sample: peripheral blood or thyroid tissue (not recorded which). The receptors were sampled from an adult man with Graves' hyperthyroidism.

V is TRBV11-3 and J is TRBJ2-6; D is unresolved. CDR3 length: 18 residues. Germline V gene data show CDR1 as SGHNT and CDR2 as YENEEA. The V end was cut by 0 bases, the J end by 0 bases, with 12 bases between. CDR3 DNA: TGTGCCAGCAGCTTAGAATCCCGACTCGGCTCTGGGGCCAACGTCCTGACTTTC. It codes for CASSLESRLGSGANVLTF.

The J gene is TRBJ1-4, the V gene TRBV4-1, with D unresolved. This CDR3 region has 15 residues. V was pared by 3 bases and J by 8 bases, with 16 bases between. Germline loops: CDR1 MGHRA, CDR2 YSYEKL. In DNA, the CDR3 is TGCGCCAGCAGCCACTGCTGGCCTTCCACAGAAAAACTGTTTTTT. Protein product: CASSHCWPSTEKLFF.

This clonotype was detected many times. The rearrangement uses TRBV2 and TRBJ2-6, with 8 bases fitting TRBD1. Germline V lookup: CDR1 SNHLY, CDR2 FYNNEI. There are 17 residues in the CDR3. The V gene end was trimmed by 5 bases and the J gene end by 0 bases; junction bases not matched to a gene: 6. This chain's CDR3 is CASSYGTGLSGANVLTF. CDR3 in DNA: TGTGCCAGCAGTTACGGGACAGGCCTCTCTGGGGCCAACGTCCTGACTTTC. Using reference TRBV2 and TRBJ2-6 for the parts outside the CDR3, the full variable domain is EPEVTQTPSHQVTQMGQEVILRCVPISNHLYFYWYRQILGQKVEFLVSFYNNEISEKSEIFDDQFSVERPDGSNFTLKIRSTKLEDSAMYFCASSYGTGLSGANVLTFGAGSRLTVL.

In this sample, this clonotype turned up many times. The CDR3 protein is CASSRGGPSYEQYF. Here the CDR3 DNA reads TGTGCCAGCAGCAGGGGTGGTCCCTCCTACGAGCAGTACTTC. The V gene is TRBV6-5, the J gene TRBJ2-7, with TRBD1 as a possible D gene (6 bases). V lost 6 bases and J 0 bases, leaving 12 bases between the germline ends. The CDR3 has 14 amino acids. The germline V gene has CDR1 MNHEY and CDR2 SVGAGI.

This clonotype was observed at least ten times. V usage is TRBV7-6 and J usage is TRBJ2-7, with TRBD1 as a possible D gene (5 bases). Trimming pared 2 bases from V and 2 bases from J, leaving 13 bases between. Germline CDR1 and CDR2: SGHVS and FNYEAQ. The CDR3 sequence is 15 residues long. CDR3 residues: CASSLPLSTAYEQYF. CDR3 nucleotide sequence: TGTGCCAGCAGCTTACCCTTATCGACAGCCTACGAGCAGTACTTC.

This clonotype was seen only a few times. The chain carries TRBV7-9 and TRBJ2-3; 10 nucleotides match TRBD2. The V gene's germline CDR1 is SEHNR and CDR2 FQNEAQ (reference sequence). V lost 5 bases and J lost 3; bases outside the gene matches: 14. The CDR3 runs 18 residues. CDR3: CASSPPIERGGRTDTQYF. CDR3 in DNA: TGTGCCAGCAGCCCGCCGATTGAGCGGGGGGGCCGAACAGATACGCAGTATTTT.

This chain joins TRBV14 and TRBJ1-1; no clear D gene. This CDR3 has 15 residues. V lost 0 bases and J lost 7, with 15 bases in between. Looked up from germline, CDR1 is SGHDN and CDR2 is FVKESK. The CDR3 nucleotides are TGTGCCAGCAGCCAAGAGGAGAGGCCTTTGGGTGAAGCTTTCTTT. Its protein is CASSQEERPLGEAFF.

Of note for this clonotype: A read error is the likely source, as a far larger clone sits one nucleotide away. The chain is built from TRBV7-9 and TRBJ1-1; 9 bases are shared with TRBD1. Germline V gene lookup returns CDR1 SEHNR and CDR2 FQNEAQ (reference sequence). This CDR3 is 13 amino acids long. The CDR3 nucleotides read TGTGTCAGCAGCCTGACAGGGGGCACTGAAGCTTTCTTT. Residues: CVSSLTGGTEAFF.

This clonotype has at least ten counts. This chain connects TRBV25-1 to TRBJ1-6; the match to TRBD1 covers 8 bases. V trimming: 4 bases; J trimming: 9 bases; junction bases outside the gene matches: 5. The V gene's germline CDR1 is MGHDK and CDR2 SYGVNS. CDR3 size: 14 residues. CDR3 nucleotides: TGTGCCAGCAGTGTCCGGGACAGGTTTTCACCCCTCCACTTT. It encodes CASSVRDRFSPLHF.

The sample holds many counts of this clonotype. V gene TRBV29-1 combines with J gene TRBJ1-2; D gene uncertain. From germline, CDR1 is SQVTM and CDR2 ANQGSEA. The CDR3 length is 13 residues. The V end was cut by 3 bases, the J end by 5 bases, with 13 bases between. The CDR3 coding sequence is TGCAGCGTTGATCGACTCGAGGTTTATGGCTACACCTTC. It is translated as CSVDRLEVYGYTF.

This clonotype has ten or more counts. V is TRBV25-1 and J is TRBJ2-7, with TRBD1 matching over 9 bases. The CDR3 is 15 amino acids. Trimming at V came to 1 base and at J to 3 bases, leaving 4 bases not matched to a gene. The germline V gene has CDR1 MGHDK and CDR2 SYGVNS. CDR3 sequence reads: CASSELGTGSYEQYF. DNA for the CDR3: TGTGCCAGCAGTGAATTAGGGACAGGGAGCTACGAGCAGTACTTC.

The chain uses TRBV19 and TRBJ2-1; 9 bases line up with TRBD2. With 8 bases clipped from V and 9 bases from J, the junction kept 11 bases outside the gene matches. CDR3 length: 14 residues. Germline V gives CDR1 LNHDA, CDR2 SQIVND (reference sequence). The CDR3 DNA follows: TGTGCCAGTTCTCCCGGGGCTAGCGGGACTGAGCAGTTCTTC. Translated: CASSPGASGTEQFF.

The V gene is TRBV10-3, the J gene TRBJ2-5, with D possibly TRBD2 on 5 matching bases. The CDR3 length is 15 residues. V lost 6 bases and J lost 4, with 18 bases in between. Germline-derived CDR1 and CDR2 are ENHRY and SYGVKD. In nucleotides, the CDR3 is TGTGCCATCAGGGGGAGTGGGATTCTAGGAGAGACCCAGTACTTC. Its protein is CAIRGSGILGETQYF.

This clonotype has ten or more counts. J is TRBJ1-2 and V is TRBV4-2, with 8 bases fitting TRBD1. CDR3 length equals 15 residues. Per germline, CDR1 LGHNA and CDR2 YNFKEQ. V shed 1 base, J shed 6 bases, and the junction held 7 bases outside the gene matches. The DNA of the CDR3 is TGTGCCAGCAGCCAAGCCACAGGGGGATCGGATGGCTACACCTTC. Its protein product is CASSQATGGSDGYTF.

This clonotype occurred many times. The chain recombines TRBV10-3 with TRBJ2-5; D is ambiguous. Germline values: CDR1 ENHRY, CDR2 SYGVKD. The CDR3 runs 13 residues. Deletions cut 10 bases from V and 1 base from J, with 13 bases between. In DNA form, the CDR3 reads TGTGCCACTATCAAGGGTGCCCAAGAGACCCAGTACTTC. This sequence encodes CATIKGAQETQYF.

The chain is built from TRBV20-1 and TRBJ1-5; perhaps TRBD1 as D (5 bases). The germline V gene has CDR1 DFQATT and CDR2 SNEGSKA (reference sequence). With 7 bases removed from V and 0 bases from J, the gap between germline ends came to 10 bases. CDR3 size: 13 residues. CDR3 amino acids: CSGWDYSNQPQHF. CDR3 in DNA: TGCAGTGGTTGGGACTATAGCAATCAGCCCCAGCATTTT.

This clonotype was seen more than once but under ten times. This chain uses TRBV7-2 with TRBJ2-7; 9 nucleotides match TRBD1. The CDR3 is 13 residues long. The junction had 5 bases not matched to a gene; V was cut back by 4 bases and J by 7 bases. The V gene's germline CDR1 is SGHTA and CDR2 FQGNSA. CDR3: CASSSDRGNEQYF. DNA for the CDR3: TGTGCCAGCAGCTCGGACAGGGGCAATGAGCAGTACTTC.

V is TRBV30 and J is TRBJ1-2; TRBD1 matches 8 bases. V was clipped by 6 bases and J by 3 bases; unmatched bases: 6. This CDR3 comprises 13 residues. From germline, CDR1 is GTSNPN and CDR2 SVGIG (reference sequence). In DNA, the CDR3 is TGTGCCTGTAACGACAGGGGTTACTATGGCTACACCTTC. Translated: CACNDRGYYGYTF.

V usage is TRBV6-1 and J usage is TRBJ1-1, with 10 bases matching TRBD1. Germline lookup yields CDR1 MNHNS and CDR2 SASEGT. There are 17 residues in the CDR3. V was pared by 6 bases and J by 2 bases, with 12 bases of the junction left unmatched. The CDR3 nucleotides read TGTGCCAGCAGATCCTGGACAGGGGGTACCTTCAACACTGAAGCTTTCTTT. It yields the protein CASRSWTGGTFNTEAFF.

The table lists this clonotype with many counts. CDR3 residues: CASSEWSTSYEQYF. The CDR3 DNA reads as TGTGCCAGCAGTGAATGGAGTACGAGCTACGAGCAGTACTTC. The rearrangement uses TRBV25-1 and TRBJ2-7, with D unresolved. Trimming removed 1 base at V and 3 bases at J, with 10 bases between. This CDR3 comprises 14 residues. CDR1 MGHDK and CDR2 SYGVNS come from the germline V gene.

The DNA for the CDR3 is TGTGCCAGCAGCTTTCCCGGGGTCTCTGGAAACACCATATATTTT. Its translation: CASSFPGVSGNTIYF. J is TRBJ1-3 and V is TRBV7-2; D is unresolved. The CDR3 is 15 amino acids. Trimming shortened V by 3 bases and J by 0 bases, and 9 bases separated the two germline ends. From germline, CDR1 is SGHTA and CDR2 FQGNSA.

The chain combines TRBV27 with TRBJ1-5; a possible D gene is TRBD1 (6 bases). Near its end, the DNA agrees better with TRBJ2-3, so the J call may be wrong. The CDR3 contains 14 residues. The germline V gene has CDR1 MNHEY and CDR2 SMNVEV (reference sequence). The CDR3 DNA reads TGTGCCAGCAGCCGCGGACAGCCCAATCAGCCCCAGTATTTT. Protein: CASSRGQPNQPQYF.

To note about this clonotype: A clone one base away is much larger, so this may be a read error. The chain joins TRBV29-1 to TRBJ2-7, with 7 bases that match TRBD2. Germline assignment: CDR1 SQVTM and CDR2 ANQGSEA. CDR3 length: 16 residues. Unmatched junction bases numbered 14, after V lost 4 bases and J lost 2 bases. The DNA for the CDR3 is TGCAGCGTTGGAGGCGGCCGGCAGGGAGGGACCTACGAGCAGTACTTC. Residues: CSVGGGRQGGTYEQYF.

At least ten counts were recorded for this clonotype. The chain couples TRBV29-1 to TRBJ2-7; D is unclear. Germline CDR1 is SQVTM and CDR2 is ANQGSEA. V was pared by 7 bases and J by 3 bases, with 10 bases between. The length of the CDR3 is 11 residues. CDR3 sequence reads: CSGSQNYEQYF. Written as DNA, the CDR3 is TGCAGCGGATCACAAAACTACGAGCAGTACTTC.

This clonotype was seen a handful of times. CDR3 residues: CASSLLTGSSGANVLTF. The CDR3 DNA sequence: TGTGCCAGCAGCCTATTAACAGGAAGCTCTGGGGCCAACGTCCTGACTTTC. The chain joins TRBV28 to TRBJ2-6, with D possibly matching TRBD1 (5 bases). Trimming took 6 bases from V and 0 from J, leaving 15 bases between them. The germline CDR1 and CDR2 sequences are MDHEN and SYDVKM. The CDR3 loop spans 17 amino acids.